This T cell receptor (beta chain) emerged from a study of blood T cell repertoires in COVID-19. The overall study: Collection of acute and convalescent COVID-19 samples took place in the United States, Italy and Spain.

In the authors' methods: Nucleated cell number was recorded as an estimate derived from reference gene primer amplification. Produced via immunoSEQ multiplex PCR; TCRdb's table is partial and in-frame only. D and trimming were read from the DNA, whereas the V and J calls and clone size are those reported in that table. Among a few hundred thousand clones listed, approximately 90% were seen once. Germline V gene lookup returns CDR1 LNHDA and CDR2 SQIVND (reference sequence). V trimming: 3 bases; J trimming: 10 bases; junction bases outside the gene matches: 11. There are 16 residues in the CDR3. Cohorts were assigned according to the clinical history that participants reported. All recovered Cohort 3 donors got two negative PCRs, got clearance, or saw symptom resolution.

The sequence came from a man younger than 35 who had recovered from COVID-19. The chain recombines TRBV19 with TRBJ2-1, with 11 bases identical to TRBD2. The sequenced sample consisted of PBMCs or T cells enriched from blood (not recorded which). The CDR3 coding sequence is TGTGCCAGTAGTATTGGGTTAGCGGGAGGGCTTGGGGAGCAGTTCTTC. Its protein is CASSIGLAGGLGEQFF.